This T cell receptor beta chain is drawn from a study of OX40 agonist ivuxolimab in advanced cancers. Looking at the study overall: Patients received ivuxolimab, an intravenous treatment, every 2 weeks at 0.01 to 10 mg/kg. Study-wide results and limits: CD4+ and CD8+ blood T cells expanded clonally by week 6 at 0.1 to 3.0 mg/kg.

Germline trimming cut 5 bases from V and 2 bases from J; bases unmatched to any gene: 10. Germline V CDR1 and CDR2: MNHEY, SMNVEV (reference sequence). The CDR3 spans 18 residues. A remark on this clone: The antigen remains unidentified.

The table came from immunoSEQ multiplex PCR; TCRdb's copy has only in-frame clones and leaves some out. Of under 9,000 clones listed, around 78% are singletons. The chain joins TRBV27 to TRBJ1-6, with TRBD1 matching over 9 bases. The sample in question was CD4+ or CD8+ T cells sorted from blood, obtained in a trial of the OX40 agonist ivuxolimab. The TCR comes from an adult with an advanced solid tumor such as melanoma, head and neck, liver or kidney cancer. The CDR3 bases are TGTGCCAGCAGTCAGGGACAGGGCACATTAACCTATAATTCACCCCTCCACTTT. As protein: CASSQGQGTLTYNSPLHF.